Presented here are 16 T cell receptor beta chains from one specimen sequenced in a study of CD8+CD57+ T cells in acquired aplastic anemia. Profiles of TCR beta VDJ and CDR3 were generated from a genomic DNA template. Each CDR3 protein is one row after TCRdb ran MiXCR on the reads. The repertoire has roughly 160,000 distinct CDR3 sequences, 60% to 70% of them found once; the top ten carry less than 55%. The material sequenced was sorted CD4+, CD8+, or CD8+CD57+ T cells (not recorded which) from PBMCs. These receptors originate from a human donor in good health.

This clonotype was counted at least ten times. The gene calls are TRBV11-2 and TRBJ1-3; possibly TRBD1 for D (5 bases). Trimming shortened V by 1 base and J by 0 bases, and 10 bases separated the two germline ends. This CDR3 spans 16 amino acids. Germline lookup yields CDR1 SGHAT and CDR2 FQNNGV. CDR3 loop: CASSLGGTPSGNTIYF. The CDR3 DNA reads as TGTGCCAGCAGCTTAGGGGGCACCCCCTCTGGAAACACCATATATTTT.

This chain connects TRBV15 to TRBJ2-7; D is undetermined. Trimming cost V 0 bases and J 3 bases, with 6 bases left between them. The length of the CDR3 is 13 residues. The germline V gene has CDR1 LNHNV and CDR2 YYDKDF (reference sequence). DNA for the CDR3: TGTGCCACCAGCAGAGATACCCTCTACGAGCAGTACTTC. Amino acid sequence: CATSRDTLYEQYF. Together with reference TRBV15 and TRBJ2-7, the CDR3 gives the full variable domain: DAMVIQNPRYQVTQFGKPVTLSCSQTLNHNVMYWYQQKSSQAPKLLFHYYDKDFNNEADTPDNFQSRRPNTSFCFLDIRSPGLGDTAMYLCATSRDTLYEQYFGPGTRLTVT.

The rearrangement uses TRBV2 and TRBJ2-4; D may match TRBD1 or TRBD2 (5 bases each). The ends were cut back, 1 base at V and 2 bases at J, with 18 bases in the middle. Germline CDR1 is SNHLY and CDR2 is FYNNEI. This CDR3 is built from 18 residues. The CDR3 region has the DNA TGTGCCAGCAGTGAAGACATGCCCCCTGGGGGTTCCAAAAACATTCAGTACTTC. It translates to CASSEDMPPGGSKNIQYF.

About this clonotype: At one end, the junction sequence differs from germline, possibly due to a read error. V usage is TRBV29-1 and J usage is TRBJ1-1; D not resolved. Germline V gives CDR1 SQVTM, CDR2 ANQGSEA. The CDR3 is made up of 13 amino acids. The CDR3 here is CASSVHLNTEAFF. CDR3 nucleotide sequence: TGTGCCAGTAGCGTACACCTGAACACTGAAGCTTTCTTT.

The chain uses TRBV7-2 and TRBJ2-7, with 9 bases aligning to TRBD2. Germline CDR1 is SGHTA and CDR2 is FQGNSA. J gave up 0 bases and V 3 bases, and 6 bases lay outside the gene matches. The CDR3 consists of 16 residues. The DNA of the CDR3 is TGTGCCAGCAGCTTCATAGCGGGAGTAATCTCCTACGAGCAGTACTTC. Protein: CASSFIAGVISYEQYF.

This clonotype showed up many times. The gene calls are TRBV5-8 and TRBJ2-5; the D is unclear. There are 13 residues in the CDR3. Germline V CDR1 and CDR2: SGHTS, YDEGEE. Trimming removed 5 bases from V and 5 bases from J, with 13 bases in between. CDR3 loop: CASRGDVVETQYF. CDR3 coding DNA: TGTGCCAGCAGAGGAGACGTCGTGGAGACCCAGTACTTC.

This sequence joins TRBV6-6 and TRBJ2-7, with D perhaps matching TRBD1 (5 bases). The ends were cut back, 5 bases at V and 1 base at J, with 9 bases in the middle. In germline, CDR1 is MNHNY, CDR2 SVGAGI (reference sequence). The CDR3 extends over 13 amino acids. The CDR3 DNA reads as TGTGCCAGCAGTGCGACAGCTTCCTACGAGCAGTACTTC. This encodes CASSATASYEQYF.

This clonotype showed up just a few times. This chain connects TRBV7-9 to TRBJ1-2, with 9 bases matching TRBD1. The junction had 9 bases not matched to a gene; V was cut back by 5 bases and J by 5 bases. This CDR3 is 15 amino acids long. Germline V gene sequence: CDR1 SEHNR, CDR2 FQNEAQ (reference sequence). This CDR3 is CASSSHGDRVYGYTF. In nucleotides, the CDR3 is TGTGCCAGCAGCAGCCATGGGGACAGGGTTTATGGCTACACCTTC. Based on the CDR3 plus reference TRBV7-9 and TRBJ1-2, the full variable domain is DTGVSQNPRHKITKRGQNVTFRCDPISEHNRLYWYRQTLGQGPEFLTYFQNEAQLEKSRLLSDRFSAERPKGSFSTLEIQRTEQGDSAMYLCASSSHGDRVYGYTFGSGTRLTVV.

The rearrangement links TRBV15 to TRBJ1-2; possible D gene TRBD1, 5 bases. CDR3 size: 16 residues. Germline CDR1 LNHNV, CDR2 YYDKDF (reference sequence). V was shortened by 0 bases and J by 6 bases, with 17 bases between the two germline ends. The CDR3 DNA reads as TGTGCCACCAGCAGAGATAATACTGCCCAGGGCCATGGCTACACCTTC. It specifies CATSRDNTAQGHGYTF.

The gene calls are TRBV5-1 and TRBJ1-1; tentative D call: TRBD1 (6 bases). Trimming removed 5 bases at V and 0 bases at J, with 8 bases between. CDR3 length: 13 amino acids. The germline V gene has CDR1 SGHRS and CDR2 YFSETQ. CDR3 loop: CASRDRMNTEAFF. Written as DNA, the CDR3 is TGCGCCAGCAGGGACAGAATGAACACTGAAGCTTTCTTT.

The chain links TRBV20-1 to TRBJ2-1; D perhaps matches TRBD1 (6 bases). The CDR3 loop spans 15 amino acids. V was trimmed by 2 bases and J by 5 bases, leaving 16 bases between them. The germline CDR1 and CDR2 sequences are DFQATT and SNEGSKA (reference sequence). Here the CDR3 reads CSARLIPTGNNEQFF. The CDR3 region has the DNA TGCAGTGCTAGACTCATCCCAACAGGGAACAATGAGCAGTTCTTC.

The CDR3 coding sequence is TGTGCCAGCAGCTTGGGGCGTACTGGCTACACCTTC. This encodes CASSLGRTGYTF. The genes are TRBV5-6 and TRBJ1-2, with D hard to call. The CDR3 totals 12 residues. The germline gives CDR1 SGHDT, CDR2 YYEEEE. Trimming stripped 0 bases from V and 7 bases from J, with 7 bases between. The full variable domain, rest sourced from reference TRBV5-6 and TRBJ1-2, is DAGVTQSPTHLIKTRGQQVTLRCSPKSGHDTVSWYQQALGQGPQFIFQYYEEEERQRGNFPDRFSGHQFPNYSSELNVNALLLGDSALYLCASSLGRTGYTFGSGTRLTVV.

The chain carries TRBV5-1 and TRBJ2-3; 8 bases match TRBD2. V lost 2 bases and J lost 4; bases outside the gene matches: 9. Germline CDR1 and CDR2: SGHRS and YFSETQ. CDR3 length: 16 amino acids. The CDR3 DNA reads TGCGCCAGCAGCTTCGGCCCGGGAGGGCCCCCAGATACGCAGTATTTT. Translating gives CASSFGPGGPPDTQYF.

This rearrangement joins TRBV5-1 to TRBJ2-7; perhaps TRBD1 as D (6 bases). The CDR3 covers 17 residues. CDR1 is SGHRS, CDR2 YFSETQ, per germline. Trimming cost V 1 base and J 3 bases, with 20 bases left between them. In nucleotides, the CDR3 is TGCGCCAGCAGCTTGTCTGCATTGACAGGATTATTCTACGAGCAGTACTTC. Protein sequence: CASSLSALTGLFYEQYF. Full variable domain (outside the CDR3, taken from reference TRBV5-1 and TRBJ2-7): KAGVTQTPRYLIKTRGQQVTLSCSPISGHRSVSWYQQTPGQGLQFLFEYFSETQRNKGNFPGRFSGRQFSNSRSEMNVSTLELGDSALYLCASSLSALTGLFYEQYFGPGTRLTVT.

The V call is TRBV19, the J call TRBJ2-5; TRBD2 matches 15 bases. CDR1 LNHDA and CDR2 SQIVND come from the germline V gene (reference sequence). The CDR3 consists of 16 residues. V shed 3 bases, J shed 5 bases, and the junction held 4 bases outside the gene matches. Here the CDR3 reads CASSIGLAGGRETQYF. The CDR3 DNA sequence: TGTGCCAGTAGTATCGGACTAGCGGGGGGGAGGGAGACCCAGTACTTC.

The rearrangement uses TRBV6-4 and TRBJ1-6; 7 positions agree with TRBD1. Germline-derived CDR1 and CDR2 are MRHNA and SNTAGT. There are 15 residues in the CDR3. The J segment lost 5 bases and the V segment lost 6 bases, leaving 7 bases of the junction unmatched. This CDR3 reads CASRPDRVNNSPLHF. CDR3 nucleotides: TGTGCCAGCAGGCCCGACAGGGTCAATAATTCACCCCTCCACTTT.